The 16 T cell receptor beta chains reported below all come from one sample, sequenced in a study of spatial heterogeneity in lung cancer. TCRdb ran MiXCR on the 5' RACE reads and lists one entry per CDR3 protein. The sample has 9,000 to 9,500 distinct CDR3 sequences; approximately 8.2% are singletons. Their specific antigens are unknown. Time point specified: sample taken at primary tumor resection. Study-level findings and limits: Expanded intratumoral alpha and beta TCR counts tracked tumor mutation counts.

Sequences were derived from lung tumor tissue, sampled at surgery. Every receptor here comes from a male donor with early-stage non-small cell lung cancer.

This clonotype was seen many times. The chain couples TRBV11-2 to TRBJ2-3, with 8 positions matching TRBD2. This CDR3 region has 16 residues. The germline V gene encodes CDR1 SGHAT and CDR2 FQNNGV. The ends lost 1 base at V and 1 base at J; junction bases unmatched: 4. In DNA, the CDR3 is TGTGCCAGCAGCTTAGCGGGGGGGGCAGGCACAGATACGCAGTATTTT. Encoded protein: CASSLAGGAGTDTQYF.

By frequency in the sample, this clonotype is medium-sized. This chain's CDR3 is CASSEGGLPSYSPLHF. CDR3 nucleotide sequence: TGTGCCAGCAGTGAAGGGGGGCTTCCATCCTATTCACCCCTCCACTTT. J is TRBJ1-6 and V is TRBV2, with a tentative D call TRBD1 (6 bases). V was clipped by 1 base and J by 8 bases, with 15 bases between them. Germline V CDR1 and CDR2: SNHLY, FYNNEI. The CDR3 is made up of 16 amino acids.

Many counts were recorded for this clonotype. The chain links TRBV29-1 to TRBJ2-3; D remains ambiguous. The CDR3 runs 12 residues. Germline-derived CDR1 and CDR2 are SQVTM and ANQGSEA. V was shortened by 6 bases and J by 0 bases, with 7 bases between the two germline ends. The CDR3 sequence is CSVDPSTDTQYF. CDR3 DNA: TGCAGCGTGGACCCAAGCACAGATACGCAGTATTTT.

Ten or more counts support this clonotype. The chain has TRBV10-3 and TRBJ1-6; weak D call: TRBD1 (6 bases). With 8 bases removed from V and 6 bases from J, the gap between germline ends came to 11 bases. This CDR3 has 13 amino acids. Germline V lookup: CDR1 ENHRY, CDR2 SYGVKD. This CDR3 is CAIGGRGNSPLHF. The CDR3 DNA reads TGTGCCATCGGGGGGCGAGGTAATTCACCCCTCCACTTT.

This clonotype was picked up many times. The chain joins TRBV28 to TRBJ2-7; D is perhaps TRBD1 or TRBD2 (5 bases each). CDR1 MDHEN and CDR2 SYDVKM come from the germline V gene. This CDR3 spans 13 amino acids. The V end was cut by 11 bases, the J end by 3 bases, with 17 bases between. CDR3 sequence: CAGSTGALYEQYF. CDR3 nucleotides: TGTGCCGGATCTACCGGGGCCCTCTACGAGCAGTACTTC.

Ten or more counts support this clonotype. In DNA form, the CDR3 reads TGTGCCAGCAGTTTCGAGCAGGGGAGTCAGCCCCAGCATTTT. This encodes CASSFEQGSQPQHF. The chain combines TRBV12-3 or TRBV12-4 with TRBJ1-5, with a tentative D call TRBD1 (6 bases). The CDR3 spans 14 residues. V lost 3 bases to trimming and J lost 6 bases, with 12 bases between them.

The chain has TRBV29-1 and TRBJ2-7, with TRBD2 as a possible D gene (5 bases). This CDR3 has 13 amino acids. Germline-derived CDR1 and CDR2 are SQVTM and ANQGSEA. V lost 7 bases and J lost 5, with 18 bases in between. CDR3 residues: CSADASGGNEQYF. The CDR3 nucleotides are TGCAGCGCTGACGCTTCCGGAGGCAACGAGCAGTACTTC.

In its sample, this clonotype ranks as medium-sized (0.01 to 0.1%). The rearrangement joins TRBV11-2 to TRBJ2-2; a possible D gene is TRBD2 (6 bases). The CDR3 spans 18 residues. Germline lookup yields CDR1 SGHAT and CDR2 FQNNGV. V lost 4 bases and J lost 3, with 21 bases in between. Here the CDR3 DNA reads TGTGCCAGCAGCTCCGAAGTCTGGAGGGAAGGGGACACCGGGGAGCTGTTTTTT. This codes for CASSSEVWREGDTGELFF.

This clonotype was observed at least ten times. The V call is TRBV20-1, the J call TRBJ2-7; the D gene is possibly TRBD2 (5 bases). The CDR3 extends over 15 amino acids. Germline V gene sequence: CDR1 DFQATT, CDR2 SNEGSKA (reference sequence). V was trimmed by 4 bases and J by 2 bases, leaving 18 bases between them. CDR3 sequence: CSAIDPRSVAYEQYF. In DNA, the CDR3 is TGCAGTGCTATAGACCCCCGTAGCGTAGCCTACGAGCAGTACTTC.

This chain connects TRBV5-1 to TRBJ2-2; no clear D gene. There are 15 residues in the CDR3. CDR1 SGHRS and CDR2 YFSETQ come from the germline V gene. V was clipped by 0 bases and J by 3 bases, with 9 bases between them. The CDR3 sequence is CASSLEGRHTGELFF. The CDR3, as DNA: TGCGCCAGCAGCTTGGAGGGCCGGCACACCGGGGAGCTGTTTTTT.

This clonotype was counted many times. The chain combines TRBV20-1 with TRBJ2-1; D might be TRBD1 (5 bases). Germline V CDR1 and CDR2: DFQATT, SNEGSKA (reference sequence). V was trimmed by 0 bases and J by 7 bases, leaving 19 bases between them. The length of the CDR3 is 16 residues. The CDR3 DNA follows: TGCAGTGCTAGAGATTTAGGGGCCGGCTATCGAAATGAGCAGTTCTTC. Its translation: CSARDLGAGYRNEQFF.

This clonotype was observed many times. The V and J genes are TRBV5-1 and TRBJ2-5; the D gene could be TRBD1 or TRBD2 (5 bases each). This CDR3 is 13 amino acids long. V was pared by 3 bases and J by 3 bases, with 9 bases between. The germline V gene encodes CDR1 SGHRS and CDR2 YFSETQ. As DNA, the CDR3 is TGCGCCAGCAGCTCCGGGGCAAAAGAGACCCAGTACTTC. It yields the protein CASSSGAKETQYF.

This clonotype showed up many times. The V call is TRBV4-3, the J call TRBJ1-2; D unresolved. Germline CDR1 is LGHNA and CDR2 is YSLEER. V was pared by 0 bases and J by 8 bases, with 19 bases between. This CDR3 has 16 residues. The DNA of the CDR3 is TGCGCCAGCAGCCAAGATGGGCTAGGTCCTGGGAGAGGCTACACCTTC. Translating it yields CASSQDGLGPGRGYTF.

This clonotype has at least ten counts. The chain has TRBV2 and TRBJ1-4; 9 positions match TRBD1. There are 12 residues in the CDR3. The germline V gene has CDR1 SNHLY and CDR2 FYNNEI. CDR3 sequence (DNA): TGTGTTTCGGGACAGGGTAATGAAAAACTGTTTTTT. Its protein is CVSGQGNEKLFF.

This clonotype came up many times. J is TRBJ1-4 and V is TRBV20-1; 8 nucleotides line up with TRBD1. The germline gives CDR1 DFQATT, CDR2 SNEGSKA (reference sequence). This CDR3 has 14 residues. With 3 bases clipped from V and 7 bases from J, the junction kept 7 bases outside the gene matches. The CDR3 DNA is TGCAGTGCTAGGAGACAGGGGAGCGTTGAAAAACTGTTTTTT. Protein sequence: CSARRQGSVEKLFF.

This clonotype was detected ten times or more. This sequence joins TRBV11-2 and TRBJ1-6; maybe TRBD1 (5 bases). The CDR3 consists of 16 residues. In germline, CDR1 is SGHAT, CDR2 FQNNGV. V lost 3 bases to trimming and J lost 6 bases, with 15 bases between them. The DNA of the CDR3 is TGTGCCAGCAGCTTCGACCGGTCAGGGTTTAATTCACCCCTCCACTTT. This gives the protein CASSFDRSGFNSPLHF.